Listed below are T cell receptor beta chains from one sample, sequenced in a study of T cells after yellow fever vaccination. TCRdb re-analysed the 5' RACE reads in MiXCR, keeping a single row per CDR3 protein. The sample lists around 56,000 distinct CDR3 sequences, 4.5% to 6% occurring once. Sequenced here: PBMCs, either bulk or a sorted T-cell subset (CD4+, CD8+, memory, or dextramer-sorted; not recorded which), sampled on the day of the yellow fever booster vaccination. All receptors come from a man between 18 and 35 years old who received the YFV17D yellow fever vaccine. Both conserved end residues are part of each CDR3. The D gene is left open where the match is weak. Expanded clones get a size class; other rows say once, few or many, or leave the size out.

>once|TRBJ2-3|TRBV5-5|TRBD1
TGTGCCAGCAGCTACGACAGGGGTAGGGGCACAGATACGCAGTATTTT
CASSYDRGRGTDTQYF
>.|TRBJ2-2|TRBV29-1|.
TGCAGCGTTGAAGTAGCAGGGGTTTGGGACGGGGAGCTGTTTTTT
CSVEVAGVWDGELFF
>many|TRBJ2-3|TRBV12-3/TRBV12-4|TRBD2
TGTGCCAGCAGTTCCTACGGTGGGGCTAGCGGGGTGAGCACAGATACGCAGTATTTT
CASSSYGGASGVSTDTQYF
>few|TRBJ2-2|TRBV5-1|TRBD1
TGCGCCAGCAGCTCAGGGACAGGGCGGACCGGGGAGCTGTTTTTT
CASSSGTGRTGELFF
>.|TRBJ2-1|TRBV14|.
TGTGCCAGCAGCCAAAGGGCGCGGGAGCAGTTCTTC
CASSQRAREQFF
>few|TRBJ1-5|TRBV7-9|.
TGTGCCAGCAGCAGAGGAGCGAATCAGCCCCAGCATTTT
CASSRGANQPQHF
>few|TRBJ2-3|TRBV2|.
TGTGCCAGCAGTGATCCGAGTTTAAGCACAGATACGCAGTATTTT
CASSDPSLSTDTQYF
>many|TRBJ2-7|TRBV7-9|.
TGTGCCAGCAGCTTATTGAACAGGATTTACGAGCAGTACTTC
CASSLLNRIYEQYF
>.|TRBJ1-1|TRBV9|.
TGTGCCAGCAGCGTTATCGACACAAACACTGAAGCTTTCTTT
CASSVIDTNTEAFF
>many|TRBJ2-4|TRBV12-3/TRBV12-4|.
TGTGCCAGCAGAACGACGGAAGCCAAAAACATTCAGTACTTC
CASRTTEAKNIQYF
>.|TRBJ2-1|TRBV7-9|.
TGTGCCAGCAGTTCCGGACGGATCAATGAGCAGTTCTTC
CASSSGRINEQFF
>many|TRBJ1-2|TRBV7-2|.
TGTGCCAGCAGCTTAGACTCGCGGGCCTTGGGGTATGGCTACACCTTC
CASSLDSRALGYGYTF
>many|TRBJ2-7|TRBV5-1|.
TGCGCCAGCAGCTTGGGGCTGACAGCCTACGAGCAGTACTTC
CASSLGLTAYEQYF